The source of this T cell receptor beta chain is a study of cytomegalovirus exposure and HLA in healthy donors. Germline values: CDR1 SGHTA, CDR2 FQGNSA. After removal of 3 bases from V and 4 bases from J, the junction contained 9 bases not matched to a gene. The CDR3 is 17 residues long. It was with 60 Vbeta and 13 Jbeta primers that the PCR ran. Here immunoSEQ multiplex PCR was the method, and the copy in TCRdb shows in-frame clones only, minus some. The sample holds 120,000 or so clones, 81% seen once. This sequence was found in a man aged 18 to 35 in good health and CMV-seropositive. J is TRBJ2-2 and V is TRBV7-2, with 9 bases that match TRBD2. Sequencing was carried out using PBMCs. The CDR3 coding sequence is TGTGCCAGCAGCTTCAGGGAGGCGGGAGGGAGCACCGGGGAGCTGTTTTTT. This sequence encodes CASSFREAGGSTGELFF.